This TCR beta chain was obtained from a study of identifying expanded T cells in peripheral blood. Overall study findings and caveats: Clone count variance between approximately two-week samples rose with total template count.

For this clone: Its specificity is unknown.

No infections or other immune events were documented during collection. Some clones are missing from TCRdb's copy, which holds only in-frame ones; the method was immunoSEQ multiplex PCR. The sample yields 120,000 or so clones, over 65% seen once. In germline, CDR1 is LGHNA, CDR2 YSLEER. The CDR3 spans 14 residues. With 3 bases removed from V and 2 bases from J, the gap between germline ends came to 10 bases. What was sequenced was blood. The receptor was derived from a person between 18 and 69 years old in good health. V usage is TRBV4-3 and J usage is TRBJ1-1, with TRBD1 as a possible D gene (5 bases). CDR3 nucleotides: TGCGCCAGCAGCCAGGCACAGGCTAACACTGAAGCTTTCTTT. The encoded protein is CASSQAQANTEAFF.